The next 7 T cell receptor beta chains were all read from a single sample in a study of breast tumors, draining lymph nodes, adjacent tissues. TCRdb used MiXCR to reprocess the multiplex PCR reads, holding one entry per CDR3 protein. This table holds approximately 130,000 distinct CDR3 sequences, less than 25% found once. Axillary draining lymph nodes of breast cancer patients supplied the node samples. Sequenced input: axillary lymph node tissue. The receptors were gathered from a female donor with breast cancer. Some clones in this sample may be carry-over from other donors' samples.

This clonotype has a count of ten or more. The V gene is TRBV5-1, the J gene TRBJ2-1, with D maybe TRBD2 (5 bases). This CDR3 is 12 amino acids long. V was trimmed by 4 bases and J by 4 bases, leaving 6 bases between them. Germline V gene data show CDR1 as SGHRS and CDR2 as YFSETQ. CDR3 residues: CASSRGYNEQFF. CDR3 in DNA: TGCGCCAGCAGCCGAGGGTACAATGAGCAGTTCTTC.

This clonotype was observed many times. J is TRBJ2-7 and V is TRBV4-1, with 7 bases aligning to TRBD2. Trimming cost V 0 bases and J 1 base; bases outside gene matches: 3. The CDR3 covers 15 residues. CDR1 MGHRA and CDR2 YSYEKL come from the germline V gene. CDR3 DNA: TGCGCCAGCAGCCAAGAATCACTAGCGTCCTACGAGCAGTACTTC. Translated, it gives CASSQESLASYEQYF.

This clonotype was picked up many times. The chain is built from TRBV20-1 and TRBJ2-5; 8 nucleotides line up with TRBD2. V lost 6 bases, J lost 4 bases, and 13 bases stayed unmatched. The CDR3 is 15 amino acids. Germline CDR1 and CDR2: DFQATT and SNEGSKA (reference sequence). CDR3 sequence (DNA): TGCAGTGCAAACTCCGGACTAGCCGGGTTAGAGACCCAGTACTTC. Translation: CSANSGLAGLETQYF.

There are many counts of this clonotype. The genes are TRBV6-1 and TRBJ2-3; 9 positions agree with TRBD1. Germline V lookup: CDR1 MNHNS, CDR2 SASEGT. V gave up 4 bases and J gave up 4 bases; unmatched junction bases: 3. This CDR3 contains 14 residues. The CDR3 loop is CASSGRTGADTQYF. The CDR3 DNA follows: TGTGCCAGCAGTGGAAGGACAGGGGCAGATACGCAGTATTTT.

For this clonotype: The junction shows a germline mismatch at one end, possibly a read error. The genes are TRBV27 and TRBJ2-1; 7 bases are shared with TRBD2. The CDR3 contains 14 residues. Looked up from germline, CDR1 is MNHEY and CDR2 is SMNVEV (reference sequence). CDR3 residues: CASSFLGLNNEQSF. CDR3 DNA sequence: TGTGCCAGCAGTTTTTTGGGACTAAACAATGAGCAGTCCTTC.

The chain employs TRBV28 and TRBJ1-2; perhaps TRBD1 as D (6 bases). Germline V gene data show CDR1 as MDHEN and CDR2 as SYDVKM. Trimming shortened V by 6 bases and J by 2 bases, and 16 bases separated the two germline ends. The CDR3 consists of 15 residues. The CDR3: CASRKQGGGNYGYTF. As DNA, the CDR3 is TGTGCCAGCAGGAAACAGGGCGGCGGGAACTATGGCTACACCTTC.

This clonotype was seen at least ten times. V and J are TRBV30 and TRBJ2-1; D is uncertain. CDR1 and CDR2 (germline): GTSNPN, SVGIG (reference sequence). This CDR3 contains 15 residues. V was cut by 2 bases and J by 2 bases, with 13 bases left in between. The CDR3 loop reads CAWSPRRRAYNEQFF. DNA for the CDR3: TGTGCCTGGAGTCCTCGTAGAAGGGCCTACAATGAGCAGTTCTTC.